This T cell receptor beta chain is drawn from a study of T-cell reconstitution after alpha-beta-depleted transplantation in children. This CDR3 has 13 amino acids. CDR1 DFQATT and CDR2 SNEGSKA come from the germline V gene (reference sequence). Library preparation (for TCRbeta) was performed with unique molecular identifiers. TCRdb ran MiXCR on the PCR reads and lists one entry per CDR3 protein. The table lists fewer than 700,000 distinct CDR3 sequences, more than 20% of them singletons. Concerning this clonotype: The junction departs from germline at one end; a sequencing error may be responsible.

The rearrangement uses TRBV20-1 and TRBJ2-1, with D perhaps TRBD1 or TRBD2 (5 bases each). The sequencing here drew on PBMCs, mostly from graft donor cells, taken 360 days after TCRalphabeta/CD19-depleted stem cell transplant. This receptor was taken from a boy in the first two years of life who had a stem cell transplant for acute myeloid leukemia, so the T cells may come from the graft donor. This chain's CDR3 is CRASRGGDNEQFF. The DNA for the CDR3 is TGCAGAGCTAGCCGGGGCGGCGACAATGAGCAGTTCTTC.